The clone carrying this T cell receptor (beta chain) occurred once. The table came from immunoSEQ multiplex PCR; TCRdb's copy has only in-frame clones and leaves some out. The sample lists approximately 73,000 clones, about nine tenths occurring once. The CDR3 totals 13 residues. The germline V gene encodes CDR1 SGHVS and CDR2 FNYEAQ. V dropped 5 bases and J dropped 8 bases, with 15 bases sitting between them. This sample was included in a study of technical replicates of blood from a handful of donors. The sequence was obtained from a human donor in good health. V gene TRBV7-6 combines with J gene TRBJ1-2; D not certain. Sequences were obtained from T cells isolated from PBMCs. The CDR3 here is CASSRLGGEGYTF. CDR3 in DNA: TGTGCCAGCAGCCGTCTAGGCGGGGAAGGCTACACCTTC.